The TCR beta chain described here comes from a study of molecular identifiers for immune sequencing clone quantification. The sorting of naive CD8 T cells used the CD8+CD4-CCR7+CD45RA+ phenotype. MiXCR, run by TCRdb on the PCR reads, gives a single entry per CDR3 protein. Counted here are around 40,000 distinct CDR3 sequences, approximately 21% occurring once; the ten biggest clones make up under 1.4%. This clonotype came up many times. Germline CDR1 SQVTM, CDR2 ANQGSEA. The ends lost 6 bases at V and 0 bases at J; junction bases unmatched: 5. The CDR3 totals 14 residues. The source material was naive CD8+ T cells from blood, with Jurkat cell RNA spiked in. As for subset: FACS-sorted CD8+CD4-CCR7+CD45RA+ naive T cells. The TCR originated in a human donor in good health. Some libraries in this study had Jurkat cell RNA spiked in. The V and J genes are TRBV29-1 and TRBJ2-1; 7 bases map to TRBD2. As DNA, the CDR3 is TGCAGCGTGCACGGGACTAACTCCTACAATGAGCAGTTCTTC. Translation gives CSVHGTNSYNEQFF.